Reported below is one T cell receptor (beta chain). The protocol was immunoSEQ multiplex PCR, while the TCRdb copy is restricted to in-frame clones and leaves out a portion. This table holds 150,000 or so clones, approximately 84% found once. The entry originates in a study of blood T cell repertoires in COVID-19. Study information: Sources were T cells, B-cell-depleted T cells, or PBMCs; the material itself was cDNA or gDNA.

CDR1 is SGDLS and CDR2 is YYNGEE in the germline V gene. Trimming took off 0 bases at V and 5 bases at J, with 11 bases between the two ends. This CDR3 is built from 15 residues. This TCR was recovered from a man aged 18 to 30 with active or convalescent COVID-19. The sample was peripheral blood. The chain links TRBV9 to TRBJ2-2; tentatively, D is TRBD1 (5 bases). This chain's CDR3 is CASSVGGARTGELFF. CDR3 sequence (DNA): TGTGCCAGCAGCGTAGGGGGCGCGCGGACCGGGGAGCTGTTTTTT.